This passage covers 14 T cell receptor beta chains from one sample sequenced in a study of blood T cell repertoires in COVID-19. Data came from immunoSEQ multiplex PCR; TCRdb stores just in-frame clones and leaves some out. The repertoire has about 180,000 clones, 89% of them found once; the top ten carry under 3%. Material: PBMCs or T cells enriched from blood (not recorded which). Receptor source: a woman aged 35 to 49 with acute COVID-19.

The chain is built from TRBV5-8 and TRBJ2-7; D not resolved. CDR1 is SGHTS, CDR2 YDEGEE, per germline. With 0 bases removed from V and 2 bases from J, the gap between germline ends came to 15 bases. This CDR3 region has 16 residues. This chain's CDR3 is CASSLGVGSLTYEQYF. CDR3 nucleotides: TGTGCCAGCAGCTTGGGCGTCGGTAGCCTCACCTACGAGCAGTACTTC. Full variable domain (missing parts from reference TRBV5-8 and TRBJ2-7): EAGVTQSPTHLIKTRGQQATLRCSPISGHTSVYWYQQALGLGLQFLLWYDEGEERNRGNFPPRFSGRQFPNYSSELNVNALELEDSALYLCASSLGVGSLTYEQYFGPGTRLTVT.

The chain joins TRBV12-5 to TRBJ2-4; perhaps TRBD1 as D (6 bases). The CDR3 contains 15 residues. CDR1 and CDR2 (germline): LGHNT, FRNRAP. V gave up 4 bases and J gave up 0 bases, with 10 bases separating them. CDR3 residues: CASGSTGLAKNIQYF. DNA for the CDR3: TGTGCTAGTGGTTCAACAGGGTTAGCCAAAAACATTCAGTACTTC.

This chain links TRBV14 with TRBJ1-2, with 7 bases identical to TRBD1. From germline, CDR1 is SGHDN and CDR2 FVKESK. V shed 4 bases, J shed 8 bases, and the junction held 10 bases outside the gene matches. The CDR3 totals 14 residues. CDR3 in amino acids: CASSPGGQSAGYTF. CDR3 in DNA: TGTGCCAGCAGCCCAGGGGGACAGTCGGCCGGCTACACCTTC.

This clone appeared a single time. The chain links TRBV12-3 or TRBV12-4 to TRBJ1-1; D unclear. The CDR3 contains 13 residues. Trimming took off 5 bases at V and 8 bases at J, with 15 bases between the two ends. CDR3 coding DNA: TGTGCCAGCAGTCCGAGGCAGCAGACCGAAGCTTTCTTT. Its translation: CASSPRQQTEAFF.

The genes are TRBV7-9 and TRBJ2-1; 8 nucleotides align to TRBD1. The CDR3 runs 14 residues. J was trimmed by 8 bases and V by 6 bases; bases with no gene match: 9. CDR1 is SEHNR, CDR2 FQNEAQ, per germline (reference sequence). CDR3: CASRPRTGTDEQFF. In DNA, the CDR3 is TGTGCCAGCAGACCTAGGACAGGGACCGATGAGCAGTTCTTC.

V usage is TRBV10-1 and J usage is TRBJ2-3; maybe TRBD1 (5 bases). The V gene lost 5 bases and the J gene lost 8 bases, with 17 bases spanning the gap. This CDR3 is built from 14 residues. The V gene's germline CDR1 is WNHNN and CDR2 SYGVQD (reference sequence). The chain's CDR3 is CASSQLAGSGTQYF. The CDR3 DNA sequence: TGCGCCAGCAGTCAACTGGCAGGGTCAGGTACGCAGTATTTT.

This clone has just a few counts. This rearrangement joins TRBV12-3 or TRBV12-4 to TRBJ2-7; possible D gene TRBD2, 5 bases. With 1 base removed from V and 1 base from J, the gap between germline ends came to 5 bases. The CDR3 spans 13 residues. The CDR3 spells CASSLGRSYEQYF. In DNA, the CDR3 is TGTGCCAGCAGTTTAGGGAGGTCCTACGAGCAGTACTTC.

The V and J genes are TRBV6-2 or TRBV6-3 and TRBJ2-3; TRBD1 aligns across 7 bases. Germline-derived CDR1 and CDR2 are MNHEY and SVGEGT. The CDR3 contains 17 residues. The V and J ends lost 6 bases and 0 bases, in that order; junction bases with no gene match: 12. The CDR3 protein is CASSRLTGDLSTDTQYF. DNA of the CDR3: TGTGCCAGCAGCCGCCTCACAGGGGACCTCAGCACAGATACGCAGTATTTT.

This chain uses TRBV2 with TRBJ1-2, with 10 bases matching TRBD1. J was trimmed by 4 bases and V by 6 bases; bases with no gene match: 5. Germline CDR1 and CDR2: SNHLY and FYNNEI. The CDR3 extends over 14 amino acids. The CDR3 nucleotides read TGTGCCAGCAGGGGACAGGGGTCTAGCTATGGCTACACCTTC. Its translation: CASRGQGSSYGYTF.

The CDR3 DNA reads TGTGCCAGCAGTTACCGGCGGATGAACACTGAAGCTTTCTTT. This codes for CASSYRRMNTEAFF. The V and J genes are TRBV28 and TRBJ1-1; no reliable D call. V gave up 4 bases and J gave up 0 bases, with 9 bases separating them. The CDR3 is 14 residues long. Germline CDR1 reads MDHEN; CDR2 reads SYDVKM.

This clone appeared once. The chain joins TRBV19 to TRBJ1-5; D unclear. V lost 0 bases to trimming and J lost 7 bases, with 16 bases between them. The length of the CDR3 is 16 residues. Germline CDR1 is LNHDA and CDR2 is SQIVND (reference sequence). The CDR3 protein is CASSIEAGLVTQPQHF. The CDR3 nucleotides read TGTGCCAGTAGTATAGAGGCCGGGTTGGTAACCCAGCCCCAGCATTTT.

The chain combines TRBV3-1 (or the pseudogene TRBV3-2) with TRBJ2-3, with 8 bases that match TRBD2. J lost 0 bases, V lost 0 bases, and 5 bases had no gene match. The CDR3 sequence is 17 residues long. The germline CDR1 and CDR2 sequences are LGHDT and YNNKEL (reference sequence). CDR3 residues: CASSQEAAGDSTDTQYF. For the CDR3, the DNA is TGTGCCAGCAGCCAAGAAGCAGCGGGGGATAGCACAGATACGCAGTATTTT.

The chain carries TRBV12-5 and TRBJ1-4; TRBD1 matches 7 bases. This CDR3 contains 16 residues. Germline V gene lookup returns CDR1 LGHNT and CDR2 FRNRAP. The V gene end was trimmed by 4 bases and the J gene end by 8 bases; junction bases not matched to a gene: 13. The CDR3 DNA is TGTGCTAGTGGTTCGCCCTCGACAGGGTACGAGGAAAAACTGTTTTTT. Its protein product is CASGSPSTGYEEKLFF.

This sequence joins TRBV12-3 or TRBV12-4 and TRBJ2-2, with D unclear. The CDR3 extends over 13 amino acids. Between the trimmed V and J ends, which lost 3 bases and 1 base, there was a span of 3 bases. The chain's CDR3 is CASSLRNTGELFF. The CDR3 DNA follows: TGTGCCAGCAGTTTGCGGAACACCGGGGAGCTGTTTTTT.